A single sample gave rise to the 25 T cell receptor beta chains below, sequenced in a study of blood T cells in healthy people across ages (dated by TCRdb to 2013 to 2016). Library preparation employed 5' RACE. The instrument given in TCRdb is Illumina HiSeq 2500. A second PCR of about 7 to 12 cycles was run with a J-beta primer mix and a sample-barcoded 5' primer. TCRdb handled the public reads itself, with Q25 trimming in fastp and clone calling in MiXCR, and kept productive beta chains. CDR3 protein duplicates are merged, each entry listing the most common genes and DNA. Recorded for this sample are 780,000 or so distinct CDR3 sequences; approximately 55% of them occurred a single time. Approximately 40% of the sample is in the top ten clones. The sequencing input was blood. The origin of the receptors is a man older than 75 in good health.

This clonotype has a handful of counts. This chain joins TRBV6-5 and TRBJ2-7, with 9 bases that match TRBD1. Germline-derived CDR1 and CDR2 are MNHEY and SVGAGI. J lost 0 bases, V lost 4 bases, and 4 bases had no gene match. The CDR3 length is 15 residues. The CDR3 spells CASSSWTGASYEQYF. The CDR3 region has the DNA TGTGCCAGCAGTTCCTGGACAGGGGCCTCCTACGAGCAGTACTTC.

CDR3 protein: CASSVKGQSYEQYF. The CDR3 DNA sequence: TGTGCCAGCAGCGTAAAAGGGCAGTCCTACGAGCAGTACTTC. The gene calls are TRBV7-2 and TRBJ2-7; the D is unclear. Germline CDR1 SGHTA, CDR2 FQGNSA. The CDR3 extends over 14 amino acids. The ends were cut back, 5 bases at V and 1 base at J, with 12 bases in the middle.

J is TRBJ2-1 and V is TRBV21-1. TRBV21-1 is deemed a pseudogene. This CDR3 contains 15 residues. The CDR3 reads CASSLKRTSYNEQFF. The CDR3 DNA is TGTGCCAGCAGCCTAAAGCGCACGTCCTACAATGAGCAGTTCTTC.

Remarks on this clonotype: Compared with germline, one end of the junction differs, possibly owing to a read error. This sequence joins TRBV12-3 or TRBV12-4 and TRBJ2-7, with TRBD1 matching over 10 bases. This CDR3 comprises 15 residues. The CDR3 DNA follows: TGTGCCAGCAGCACTCTTCGGGACAGGGGCTACGGGCAGTACTTC. It translates to CASSTLRDRGYGQYF.

This clonotype has more than one count but fewer than ten. The chain couples TRBV6-2 or TRBV6-3 to TRBJ2-7, with D possibly being TRBD1 (7 bases). This CDR3 has 17 residues. Trimming removed 4 bases at V and 1 base at J, with 20 bases between. CDR1 is MNHEY, CDR2 SVGEGT, per germline. For the CDR3, the DNA is TGTGCCAGCAGTTCCACTCAGGGAGCAGGGGGGTCCTACGAGCAGTACTTC. This translates into CASSSTQGAGGSYEQYF.

This clonotype was detected only a few times. The V call is TRBV7-9, the J call TRBJ2-7, with TRBD1 identical over 9 bases. TRBJ2-5 matches the DNA end more closely, so the J call is doubtful. In germline, CDR1 is SEHNR, CDR2 FQNEAQ (reference sequence). The CDR3 is made up of 15 amino acids. CDR3 sequence (DNA): TGTGCCAGCAGCCCCACAGGGGGCAGCGGGGAGACCCAGTACTTC. This translates into CASSPTGGSGETQYF.

This clonotype showed up just once. The rearrangement uses TRBV20-1 and TRBJ2-5, with 8 bases matching TRBD2. CDR3 length equals 15 residues. Germline V CDR1 and CDR2: DFQATT, SNEGSKA (reference sequence). The trim removed 4 bases at V and 11 bases at J, leaving 18 bases unmatched. The CDR3 sequence is CSATRAGAPNNEQYF. The CDR3 DNA follows: TGCAGTGCTACTCGAGCGGGGGCCCCGAACAATGAGCAGTACTTC.

A single count supports this clonotype. The chain combines TRBV5-1 with TRBJ2-1; 9 bases align to TRBD2. The length of the CDR3 is 16 residues. The germline V gene encodes CDR1 SGHRS and CDR2 YFSETQ. With 0 bases clipped from V and 7 bases from J, the junction kept 8 bases outside the gene matches. The CDR3 nucleotides are TGCGCCAGCAGCTTGGTATCCGCGGGAGGGCCGAATGAGCAGTTCTTC. Translating gives CASSLVSAGGPNEQFF. Filled out from reference TRBV5-1 and TRBJ2-1, the complete variable domain reads KAGVTQTPRYLIKTRGQQVTLSCSPISGHRSVSWYQQTPGQGLQFLFEYFSETQRNKGNFPGRFSGRQFSNSRSEMNVSTLELGDSALYLCASSLVSAGGPNEQFFGPGTRLTVL.

This clonotype was detected only once. The CDR3 DNA reads as TGCAGTGCTAGGTGGCAAGGGACTAGCGGGTACAATGAGCAGTTCTTC. Its protein is CSARWQGTSGYNEQFF. The V call is TRBV20-1, the J call TRBJ2-1; 12 nucleotides agree with TRBD2. The CDR3 consists of 16 residues. The trim removed 3 bases at V and 4 bases at J, leaving 7 bases unmatched. The germline gives CDR1 DFQATT, CDR2 SNEGSKA (reference sequence).

This clonotype was seen a few times. V is TRBV24-1 and J is TRBJ2-5, with unresolved D. Germline-derived CDR1 and CDR2 are KGHDR and SFDVKD. Deletions cut 4 bases from V and 5 bases from J, with 13 bases between. The length of the CDR3 is 14 residues. The CDR3 sequence is CATSEGRVQETQYF. DNA of the CDR3: TGTGCCACCAGTGAGGGAAGGGTGCAGGAGACCCAGTACTTC.

The rearrangement links TRBV9 to TRBJ2-1; the match to TRBD2 covers 9 bases. CDR3 length: 14 residues. The germline V gene has CDR1 SGDLS and CDR2 YYNGEE. Trimming removed 3 bases from V and 4 bases from J; junction bases left unmatched: 2. CDR3: CASSGGLAYNEQFF. The CDR3 coding sequence is TGTGCCAGCAGCGGGGGACTAGCTTACAATGAGCAGTTCTTC.

This clonotype was found once. The rearrangement uses TRBV20-1 and TRBJ2-1; 11 bases match TRBD2. CDR1 and CDR2 (germline): DFQATT, SNEGSKA (reference sequence). The CDR3 is 15 residues long. Trimming took 5 bases from V and 4 from J; bases not matched to a gene: 7. In DNA, the CDR3 is TGCAGTGCTGAACCGGGACTAGCGGCGTACAATGAGCAGTTCTTC. It translates to CSAEPGLAAYNEQFF.

This clonotype came up a few times. J is TRBJ2-6 and V is TRBV5-1; 8 positions agree with TRBD1. V lost 4 bases and J lost 1; bases outside the gene matches: 4. The CDR3 consists of 16 residues. Germline loops: CDR1 SGHRS, CDR2 YFSETQ. In DNA form, the CDR3 reads TGCGCCAGCAGCACGGGGGACAGGTCTGGGGCCAACGTCCTGACTTTC. This gives the protein CASSTGDRSGANVLTF.

This clonotype was observed a few times. This chain uses TRBV20-1 with TRBJ2-5; D possibly corresponds to TRBD2 (5 bases). The CDR3 consists of 12 residues. Germline CDR1 and CDR2: DFQATT and SNEGSKA (reference sequence). The CDR3 DNA is TGCAGGGCAGCGGTCGGGGAAGAGACCCAGTACTTC. Its translation: CRAAVGEETQYF.

This chain's CDR3 is CSARMTSGSMEQYF. As DNA, the CDR3 is TGCAGTGCTAGGATGACTAGCGGGAGTATGGAGCAGTACTTC. The chain has TRBV20-1 and TRBJ2-7, with 12 bases lining up with TRBD2. Germline V CDR1 and CDR2: DFQATT, SNEGSKA (reference sequence). The CDR3 loop spans 14 amino acids. J gave up 7 bases and V 3 bases, and 7 bases lay outside the gene matches.

The rearrangement links TRBV3-1 to TRBJ2-1; 14 nucleotides match TRBD2. Per germline, CDR1 LGHDT and CDR2 YNNKEL (reference sequence). V shed 6 bases and J 15 bases; nucleotides not matched to a gene: 13. This CDR3 comprises 15 residues. The CDR3 nucleotides are TGTGCCAGCAGACAGACCGGGACTAGCGGGAGTCTTCGGTTCTTC. Translating it yields CASRQTGTSGSLRFF.

V gene TRBV18 combines with J gene TRBJ1-1, with no clear D. The CDR3 has 12 amino acids. V shed 6 bases and J shed 5 bases, with 10 bases lying between them. Germline V lookup: CDR1 KGHSH, CDR2 LQKENI. CDR3 coding DNA: TGTGCCAGCTCTAAGAGAGAGACTGAAGCTTTCTTT. Its protein product is CASSKRETEAFF.

The chain employs TRBV28 and TRBJ2-5; 8 bases match TRBD2. Judging by the DNA end, TRBJ2-7 fits better; the J call may be wrong. Germline lookup yields CDR1 MDHEN and CDR2 SYDVKM. The CDR3 totals 15 residues. For the CDR3, the DNA is TGTGCCAGCAGCGAATCCGGGACTAGGGGCTACGAGCAGTACTTC. Amino acid sequence: CASSESGTRGYEQYF.

The chain links TRBV18 to TRBJ1-6, with D perhaps TRBD1 (5 bases). The CDR3 has 14 residues. Trimming took off 4 bases at V and 8 bases at J, with 12 bases between the two ends. CDR1 and CDR2 (germline): KGHSH, LQKENI. The CDR3 here is CASSLRDVDSPLHF. The CDR3 DNA reads as TGTGCCAGCTCACTCCGGGACGTCGATTCACCCCTCCACTTT.

The rearrangement links TRBV20-1 to TRBJ1-4; 7 bases are shared with TRBD1. Looked up from germline, CDR1 is DFQATT and CDR2 is SNEGSKA (reference sequence). The V gene end was trimmed by 3 bases and the J gene end by 6 bases; junction bases not matched to a gene: 4. The CDR3 length is 13 residues. The CDR3 coding sequence is TGCAGTGCTAGGCGGACAGGAGATGAAAAACTGTTTTTT. As protein: CSARRTGDEKLFF.

The chain carries TRBV25-1 and TRBJ2-7; tentative D call: TRBD2 (5 bases). The J call could be wrong; TRBJ2-5 is a better fit for the DNA end. This CDR3 has 12 amino acids. CDR1 is MGHDK, CDR2 SYGVNS, per germline. CDR3 in amino acids: CASSEVSGTQYF. CDR3 bases: TGTGCCAGCAGTGAGGTCAGCGGGACCCAGTACTTC.

In regard to this clonotype: Germline and junction disagree at one end, which may indicate a read error. The chain carries TRBV12-3 or TRBV12-4 and TRBJ2-3; D not resolved. The CDR3 contains 16 residues. The chain's CDR3 is CASSQWTTPSTDAQYF. CDR3 nucleotides: TGTGCCAGCAGTCAGTGGACCACGCCGAGCACAGATGCGCAGTATTTT.

This rearrangement joins TRBV28 to TRBJ2-5; 7 nucleotides match TRBD2. The DNA end favors TRBJ2-7, so the J call may be wrong. The CDR3 is 13 amino acids. CDR1 MDHEN and CDR2 SYDVKM come from the germline V gene. In DNA form, the CDR3 reads TGTGCCACCTCGGGAGGCCCCCCCTACGAGCAGTACTTC. It encodes CATSGGPPYEQYF.

In DNA form, the CDR3 reads TGCGCCAGTAGGGGCAGCGGGAGTCTCCACGAGCAGTACTTC. Protein product: CASRGSGSLHEQYF. The rearrangement joins TRBV5-1 to TRBJ2-7, with 8 bases lining up with TRBD2. The V segment lost 8 bases and the J segment 5 bases; nucleotides outside the gene matches: 12. The CDR3 consists of 14 residues. CDR1 SGHRS and CDR2 YFSETQ come from the germline V gene.

This clonotype came up a few times. The genes are TRBV29-1 and TRBJ1-2; TRBD1 is a possible D gene (6 bases). Germline assignment: CDR1 SQVTM and CDR2 ANQGSEA. Trimming took off 4 bases at V and 7 bases at J, with 10 bases between the two ends. The CDR3 has 11 residues. CDR3 protein: CSVVAGVGYTF. As DNA, the CDR3 is TGCAGCGTTGTCGCAGGGGTTGGCTACACCTTC.